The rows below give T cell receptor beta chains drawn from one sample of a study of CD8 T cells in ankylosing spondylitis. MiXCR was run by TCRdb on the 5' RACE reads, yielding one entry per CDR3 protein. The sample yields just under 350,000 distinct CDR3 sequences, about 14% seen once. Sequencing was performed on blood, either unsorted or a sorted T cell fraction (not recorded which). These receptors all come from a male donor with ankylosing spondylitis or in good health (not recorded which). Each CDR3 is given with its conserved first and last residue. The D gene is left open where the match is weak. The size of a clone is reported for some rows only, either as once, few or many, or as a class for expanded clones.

CASSPGTNTEAFF	TGTGCCAGCAGTCCGGGGACTAACACTGAAGCTTTCTTT	TRBV6-1	TRBJ1-1	-	many
CASIPGGANNEQFF	TGTGCCAGCATCCCGGGGGGAGCAAACAATGAGCAGTTCTTC	TRBV12-3/TRBV12-4	TRBJ2-1	TRBD2	-
CSARWGSAPNEQFF	TGCAGTGCTAGATGGGGGTCCGCCCCCAATGAGCAGTTCTTC	TRBV20-1	TRBJ2-1	-	many
CASSLGAGGAVDTQYF	TGTGCCAGCAGCTTAGGGGCCGGGGGGGCAGTAGATACGCAGTATTTT	TRBV7-6	TRBJ2-3	TRBD2	few
CAISEQGYEQYF	TGTGCCATCAGTGAACAGGGCTACGAGCAGTACTTC	TRBV10-3	TRBJ2-7	-	many
CAWSVSVAISYEQYF	TGTGCCTGGAGTGTTTCGGTGGCGATCTCCTACGAGCAGTACTTC	TRBV30	TRBJ2-7	-	-
CASSRGQGAFEAFF	TGTGCCAGCAGCCGGGGACAGGGGGCATTTGAAGCTTTCTTT	TRBV12-3/TRBV12-4	TRBJ1-1	TRBD1	many
CASSPQEGTSYEQYF	TGTGCCAGCTCACCACAGGAGGGAACCTCCTACGAGCAGTACTTC	TRBV18	TRBJ2-7	-	few
CASSLNGKETQYF	TGCGCCAGCAGCTTGAACGGGAAAGAGACCCAGTACTTC	TRBV5-1	TRBJ2-5	-	-
CASSPSPRGPTDTQYF	TGTGCCAGCAGCCCCTCACCGCGGGGGCCCACAGATACGCAGTATTTT	TRBV3-1	TRBJ2-3	-	few
CASSRDPGGLNNEQFF	TGCGCCAGCAGCCGGGACCCCGGGGGGCTTAACAATGAGCAGTTCTTC	TRBV5-1	TRBJ2-1	-	-
CAGTPFSEKLFF	TGTGCCGGGACCCCCTTCAGTGAAAAACTGTTTTTT	TRBV7-9	TRBJ1-4	-	few
CASSFYRDSVF	TGTGCCAGCAGTTTCTACCGGGACAGTGTTTTT	TRBV12-3/TRBV12-4	TRBJ2-3	TRBD1	few
CASSRGAANYGYTF	TGTGCCAGCAGTAGGGGGGCGGCCAACTATGGCTACACCTTC	TRBV6-1	TRBJ1-2	-	-
CASSLPGLAENPPYEQYF	TGCGCCAGCAGCCTACCGGGACTAGCGGAAAATCCCCCCTACGAGCAGTACTTC	TRBV4-1	TRBJ2-7	TRBD2	-
CASTGGTDTQYF	TGTGCCAGCACGGGTGGCACAGATACGCAGTATTTT	TRBV12-3/TRBV12-4	TRBJ2-3	-	many
CASSPLSGEPGELFF	TGCGCCAGCAGCCCCCTTAGCGGGGAACCCGGGGAGCTGTTTTTT	TRBV5-1	TRBJ2-2	TRBD2	many
CASGLAGVSYEQYF	TGTGCCAGCGGGTTAGCGGGAGTCTCCTACGAGCAGTACTTC	TRBV12-3/TRBV12-4	TRBJ2-7	TRBD2	few
CASSKQGLAGGGTGELFF	TGCGCCAGCAGTAAGCAGGGGCTAGCGGGAGGAGGCACCGGGGAGCTGTTTTTT	TRBV10-2	TRBJ2-2	TRBD2	-
CASRSGARNTGELFF	TGTGCCAGCAGATCCGGAGCCCGTAACACCGGGGAGCTGTTTTTT	TRBV6-1	TRBJ2-2	-	-
CSARNPLGEQFF	TGCAGTGCTAGGAATCCGCTAGGTGAGCAGTTCTTC	TRBV20-1	TRBJ2-1	-	-
CASSDRGSSYNEQFF	TGTGCCAGCAGTGACCGGGGGAGCTCCTACAATGAGCAGTTCTTC	TRBV12-3/TRBV12-4	TRBJ2-1	-	-
CASSLKDNEQFF	TGCGCCAGCAGCTTGAAGGACAATGAGCAGTTCTTC	TRBV5-1	TRBJ2-1	-	many
CASSSPNYGYTF	TGTGCCAGCAGCTCACCTAACTATGGCTACACCTTC	TRBV11-2	TRBJ1-2	-	-
CASTRHSTNEKLFF	TGTGCCAGCACCCGTCACTCAACTAATGAAAAACTGTTTTTT	TRBV12-3/TRBV12-4	TRBJ1-4	-	-
CASSYRGRRTNLNTGELFF	TGTGCCAGCAGCTACCGCGGGCGGCGGACTAATCTTAACACCGGGGAGCTGTTTTTT	TRBV7-8	TRBJ2-2	-	few
CAISEPGNYGYTF	TGTGCCATCAGTGAACCGGGGAACTATGGCTACACCTTC	TRBV10-3	TRBJ1-2	-	-
CAISALGGDTEAFF	TGTGCCATCAGTGCCCTTGGTGGGGACACTGAAGCTTTCTTT	TRBV10-3	TRBJ1-1	-	many
CASSPQGRGLVPRWESTDTQYF	TGTGCCAGCAGTCCTCAAGGTAGGGGACTAGTCCCCAGATGGGAGAGCACAGATACGCAGTATTTT	TRBV6-2/TRBV6-3	TRBJ2-3	TRBD2	-
CASSLSGGQGNGYTF	TGTGCCAGCAGTTTATCTGGTGGACAGGGAAATGGCTACACCTTC	TRBV27	TRBJ1-2	TRBD1	-
CASHPQGASYGELFF	TGTGCCAGCCACCCGCAGGGGGCTTCGTACGGGGAGCTGTTTTTT	TRBV2	TRBJ2-2	TRBD1	few
CASSYTGSGNTIYF	TGCGCCAGCAGCTATACAGGGTCCGGAAACACCATATATTTT	TRBV5-1	TRBJ1-3	-	many
CASSPGTGNGYTF	TGTGCCAGCTCTCCCGGGACAGGGAATGGCTACACCTTC	TRBV18	TRBJ1-2	TRBD1	-
CASSYRGRGRARSYEQYF	TGCGCCAGCAGCTACAGAGGTCGTGGGAGGGCGCGATCCTACGAGCAGTACTTC	TRBV5-1	TRBJ2-7	TRBD2	-
CSATRGNQPQHF	TGCAGTGCTACTAGGGGGAATCAGCCCCAGCATTTT	TRBV20-1	TRBJ1-5	-	-
CSARDPGSVVQYF	TGCAGTGCTAGAGATCCAGGGTCCGTTGTTCAGTACTTC	TRBV20-1	TRBJ2-4	-	few
CSATGTSGVADTQYF	TGCAGTGCCACCGGGACTAGCGGGGTGGCAGATACGCAGTATTTT	TRBV20-1	TRBJ2-3	TRBD2	-
CAWNWRGGSKAGGYTF	TGTGCCTGGAACTGGAGAGGGGGCTCGAAAGCAGGTGGCTACACCTTC	TRBV30	TRBJ1-2	TRBD1	many
CASSSTSGGQETQYF	TGCGCCAGCAGCTCCACTAGCGGGGGACAAGAGACCCAGTACTTC	TRBV5-1	TRBJ2-5	TRBD2	few
CASSQVGVTGELFF	TGCGCCAGCAGCCAGGTCGGGGTCACCGGGGAGCTGTTTTTT	TRBV5-1	TRBJ2-2	-	few
CASSLLESQPQHF	TGTGCCAGCAGTCTCCTCGAATCCCAGCCCCAGCATTTT	TRBV6-5	TRBJ1-5	-	few
CSVQGNNQPQHF	TGCAGCGTTCAGGGGAACAATCAGCCCCAGCATTTT	TRBV29-1	TRBJ1-5	-	-
CSATGLANTGELFF	TGCAGTGCTACCGGACTTGCGAACACCGGGGAGCTGTTTTTT	TRBV20-1	TRBJ2-2	-	few
CASSPRSSWYEQFF	TGTGCCAGCAGTCCTCGCTCTAGCTGGTATGAGCAGTTCTTC	TRBV12-3/TRBV12-4	TRBJ2-1	-	few
CASGRDSGSHEQYF	TGTGCCAGCGGCCGGGATAGCGGGAGCCACGAGCAGTACTTC	TRBV7-2	TRBJ2-7	TRBD2	many